A selection of T cell receptor beta chains follows, all from one sample in a study of T cells in Graves' hyperthyroidism and ophthalmopathy. TCRdb ran MiXCR on the multiplex PCR reads and lists one entry per CDR3 protein. The repertoire consists of roughly 740,000 distinct CDR3 sequences, with over 15% occurring once and the leading ten covering 8.4%. Sequenced input: blood. The receptors shown here come from a man younger than 35 with Graves' hyperthyroidism. Both conserved end residues are part of each CDR3. Each record gives: D gene, clone size, CDR3 length, V gene, J gene, CDR3 protein, CDR3 DNA. D genes are given only for firm matches. Size tells how often a clone was seen (once, few, many) or the class of an expanded clone, and some rows leave it out.

d_gene: TRBD2; abundance: NA; len: 15; v_gene: TRBV4-1; j_gene: TRBJ2-1; CDR3aa: CASSQDFSGGNEQFF; CDR3nt: TGCGCCAGCAGCCAAGACTTCTCGGGGGGCAATGAGCAGTTCTTC
d_gene: TRBD1; abundance: NA; len: 15; v_gene: TRBV15; j_gene: TRBJ1-5; CDR3aa: CATSRGQGAHQPQHF; CDR3nt: TGTGCCACCAGCCGAGGGCAGGGGGCACATCAGCCCCAGCATTTT
d_gene: NA; abundance: NA; len: 12; v_gene: TRBV28; j_gene: TRBJ2-5; CDR3aa: CASRVGRETQYF; CDR3nt: TGTGCCAGCAGGGTCGGCCGGGAGACCCAGTACTTC
d_gene: TRBD1; abundance: many; len: 17; v_gene: TRBV2; j_gene: TRBJ1-2; CDR3aa: CASSATGTGISARGYTF; CDR3nt: TGTGCCAGCAGCGCAACCGGGACAGGGATATCTGCTCGGGGCTACACCTTC
d_gene: NA; abundance: many; len: 13; v_gene: TRBV11-2; j_gene: TRBJ2-7; CDR3aa: CASRHSRVTEQYF; CDR3nt: TGTGCCAGCAGACACTCCAGGGTAACCGAGCAGTACTTC
d_gene: NA; abundance: few; len: 14; v_gene: TRBV5-1; j_gene: TRBJ1-1; CDR3aa: CASSRVPGTTEAFF; CDR3nt: TGCGCCAGCAGTCGGGTCCCGGGAACCACTGAAGCTTTCTTT
d_gene: TRBD1; abundance: few; len: 15; v_gene: TRBV6-1; j_gene: TRBJ2-7; CDR3aa: CASSRRTGVFDEQYF; CDR3nt: TGTGCCAGCAGCAGACGGACAGGGGTCTTCGACGAGCAGTACTTC
d_gene: NA; abundance: many; len: 13; v_gene: TRBV7-2; j_gene: TRBJ2-5; CDR3aa: CASIRTPQETQYF; CDR3nt: TGTGCCAGCATCAGGACCCCCCAAGAGACCCAGTACTTC
d_gene: NA; abundance: NA; len: 14; v_gene: TRBV6-1; j_gene: TRBJ2-2; CDR3aa: CASSPGHGTGELFF; CDR3nt: TGTGCCAGCAGCCCAGGTCATGGCACCGGGGAGCTGTTTTTT
d_gene: NA; abundance: few; len: 14; v_gene: TRBV2; j_gene: TRBJ1-4; CDR3aa: CASSAGEGNEKLFF; CDR3nt: TGTGCCAGCAGTGCGGGGGAAGGTAATGAAAAACTGTTTTTT
d_gene: TRBD2; abundance: NA; len: 16; v_gene: TRBV4-1; j_gene: TRBJ2-5; CDR3aa: CASSQAGLAGDETQYF; CDR3nt: TGCGCCAGCAGCCAAGCCGGACTAGCGGGAGATGAGACCCAGTACTTC
d_gene: NA; abundance: few; len: 14; v_gene: TRBV6-1; j_gene: TRBJ2-7; CDR3aa: CASSSAGRAYEQYF; CDR3nt: TGTGCCAGCAGTTCCGCGGGTCGGGCCTACGAGCAGTACTTC
d_gene: NA; abundance: NA; len: 13; v_gene: TRBV7-9; j_gene: TRBJ1-2; CDR3aa: CASLGEVVYGYTF; CDR3nt: TGTGCCAGCCTCGGTGAGGTCGTCTATGGCTACACCTTC
d_gene: TRBD2; abundance: NA; len: 16; v_gene: TRBV29-1; j_gene: TRBJ2-1; CDR3aa: CSVVRIAGVGNNEQSF; CDR3nt: TGCAGCGTTGTTCGGATAGCGGGAGTGGGGAACAATGAGCAGTCCTTC
d_gene: TRBD1; abundance: few; len: 15; v_gene: TRBV5-1; j_gene: TRBJ2-2; CDR3aa: CASSWDSPNTGELFF; CDR3nt: TGCGCCAGCAGCTGGGACAGCCCGAACACCGGGGAGCTGTTTTTT
d_gene: NA; abundance: NA; len: 16; v_gene: TRBV4-3; j_gene: TRBJ2-7; CDR3aa: CASSQDAGPSPGEQYF; CDR3nt: TGCGCCAGCAGCCAAGACGCAGGTCCCAGCCCGGGGGAGCAGTACTTC
d_gene: TRBD1; abundance: NA; len: 14; v_gene: TRBV6-1; j_gene: TRBJ2-7; CDR3aa: CASSVLRGYDEQYF; CDR3nt: TGTGCCAGCAGTGTGCTCAGGGGGTACGACGAGCAGTACTTC
d_gene: NA; abundance: many; len: 13; v_gene: TRBV14; j_gene: TRBJ2-1; CDR3aa: CASSQTLYNEQFF; CDR3nt: TGTGCCAGCAGCCAAACACTATACAATGAGCAGTTCTTC
d_gene: NA; abundance: NA; len: 15; v_gene: TRBV5-8; j_gene: TRBJ2-1; CDR3aa: CASSSGTLERGEQFF; CDR3nt: TGTGCCAGCAGTTCCGGGACTCTCGAGCGTGGCGAGCAGTTCTTC
d_gene: NA; abundance: many; len: 16; v_gene: TRBV5-5; j_gene: TRBJ1-6; CDR3aa: CASRPPGTPSDSPLHF; CDR3nt: TGTGCCAGCAGACCCCCAGGGACTCCGTCGGATTCACCCCTCCACTTT
d_gene: NA; abundance: NA; len: 16; v_gene: TRBV9; j_gene: TRBJ2-3; CDR3aa: CASSVGIGTGTDTQYF; CDR3nt: TGTGCCAGCAGCGTAGGAATAGGGACCGGCACAGATACGCAGTATTTT
d_gene: NA; abundance: few; len: 14; v_gene: TRBV19; j_gene: TRBJ2-7; CDR3aa: CASSHLVNTYEQYF; CDR3nt: TGTGCCAGTAGTCACCTGGTAAACACCTACGAGCAGTACTTC
d_gene: NA; abundance: many; len: 15; v_gene: TRBV27; j_gene: TRBJ1-5; CDR3aa: CASSLGGKANQPQHF; CDR3nt: TGTGCCAGCAGTTTAGGTGGGAAAGCGAATCAGCCCCAGCATTTT
d_gene: NA; abundance: few; len: 14; v_gene: TRBV27; j_gene: TRBJ2-3; CDR3aa: CASSLSSGEDTQYF; CDR3nt: TGTGCCAGCAGTTTAAGCAGCGGAGAAGATACGCAGTATTTT
d_gene: TRBD2; abundance: NA; len: 16; v_gene: TRBV7-2; j_gene: TRBJ2-2; CDR3aa: CASSLGVGGPAGELFF; CDR3nt: TGTGCCAGCAGCTTAGGAGTGGGAGGGCCCGCCGGGGAGCTGTTTTTT
d_gene: NA; abundance: NA; len: 14; v_gene: TRBV5-1; j_gene: TRBJ1-1; CDR3aa: CASSLEGGGAKAFF; CDR3nt: TGCGCCAGCAGCTTGGAGGGTGGCGGGGCTAAAGCTTTCTTT
d_gene: NA; abundance: many; len: 16; v_gene: TRBV13; j_gene: TRBJ2-1; CDR3aa: CASSLRLSGRYNEQFF; CDR3nt: TGTGCCAGCAGCTTAAGGCTGTCCGGCAGATACAATGAGCAGTTCTTC
d_gene: TRBD2; abundance: few; len: 15; v_gene: TRBV6-4; j_gene: TRBJ2-1; CDR3aa: CASSDRAGAYNEQFF; CDR3nt: TGTGCCAGCAGTGACCGAGCGGGAGCCTACAATGAGCAGTTCTTC
d_gene: NA; abundance: many; len: 14; v_gene: TRBV6-1; j_gene: TRBJ2-7; CDR3aa: CASSPDRLSYEQYF; CDR3nt: TGTGCCAGCAGTCCCGACAGGCTCAGCTACGAGCAGTACTTC
d_gene: NA; abundance: few; len: 14; v_gene: TRBV5-1; j_gene: TRBJ2-1; CDR3aa: CASSKLSSYNEQFF; CDR3nt: TGCGCCAGCAGCAAGCTGAGCTCCTACAATGAGCAGTTCTTC
d_gene: NA; abundance: NA; len: 16; v_gene: TRBV18; j_gene: TRBJ2-1; CDR3aa: CASSPGGGPSYNEQFF; CDR3nt: TGTGCCAGCTCACCGGGGGGAGGACCCTCCTACAATGAGCAGTTCTTC
d_gene: NA; abundance: NA; len: 14; v_gene: TRBV9; j_gene: TRBJ2-5; CDR3aa: CASSGPQGQETQYF; CDR3nt: TGTGCCAGCAGCGGCCCCCAGGGGCAAGAGACCCAGTACTTC
d_gene: NA; abundance: few; len: 15; v_gene: TRBV7-9; j_gene: TRBJ1-6; CDR3aa: CASSLVAGTLSPLHF; CDR3nt: TGTGCCAGCAGCTTAGTAGCGGGGACGTTGTCACCCCTCCACTTT
d_gene: NA; abundance: many; len: 18; v_gene: TRBV7-8; j_gene: TRBJ2-5; CDR3aa: CASSFETPKGRVVGTQYF; CDR3nt: TGTGCCAGCAGCTTCGAAACGCCTAAGGGCAGAGTGGTTGGGACCCAGTACTTC
d_gene: TRBD1; abundance: many; len: 15; v_gene: TRBV3-1; j_gene: TRBJ2-7; CDR3aa: CASSPWDRGSYEQYF; CDR3nt: TGTGCCAGCAGCCCCTGGGACAGGGGGAGCTACGAGCAGTACTTC
d_gene: NA; abundance: many; len: 14; v_gene: TRBV6-1; j_gene: TRBJ2-5; CDR3aa: CASSEAPGPRPQYF; CDR3nt: TGTGCCAGCAGTGAAGCTCCGGGCCCGAGGCCCCAGTACTTC
d_gene: TRBD2; abundance: NA; len: 17; v_gene: TRBV7-3; j_gene: TRBJ2-4; CDR3aa: CASSQGLAGDTKNIQYF; CDR3nt: TGTGCCAGCAGCCAAGGACTAGCGGGAGACACCAAAAACATTCAGTACTTC
d_gene: TRBD1; abundance: few; len: 15; v_gene: TRBV28; j_gene: TRBJ2-7; CDR3aa: CASSGDRASSYEQYF; CDR3nt: TGTGCCAGCTCGGGCGACAGGGCTAGCTCCTACGAGCAGTACTTC
d_gene: TRBD2; abundance: NA; len: 19; v_gene: TRBV20-1; j_gene: TRBJ2-3; CDR3aa: CSARVLGGTSGSPGDTRYF; CDR3nt: TGCAGTGCTAGAGTTCTGGGTGGGACTAGCGGGAGCCCCGGAGATACGCGGTATTTT
d_gene: TRBD1; abundance: NA; len: 17; v_gene: TRBV4-2; j_gene: TRBJ1-5; CDR3aa: CASSQEAGGEGNQPQHF; CDR3nt: TGTGCCAGCAGCCAAGAGGCAGGGGGCGAGGGCAATCAGCCCCAGCATTTT
d_gene: NA; abundance: few; len: 15; v_gene: TRBV9; j_gene: TRBJ2-7; CDR3aa: CASSQRAESAYEQYF; CDR3nt: TGTGCCAGCAGCCAACGCGCTGAGTCGGCCTACGAGCAGTACTTC
d_gene: TRBD1; abundance: NA; len: 15; v_gene: TRBV4-3; j_gene: TRBJ2-2; CDR3aa: CASSQGDRVTGELFF; CDR3nt: TGCGCCAGCAGCCAAGGGGACAGGGTAACCGGGGAGCTGTTTTTT
d_gene: NA; abundance: many; len: 12; v_gene: TRBV7-9; j_gene: TRBJ1-1; CDR3aa: CASSTPDPEAFF; CDR3nt: TGTGCCAGCAGCACCCCGGACCCTGAAGCTTTCTTT
d_gene: NA; abundance: few; len: 15; v_gene: TRBV12-3/TRBV12-4; j_gene: TRBJ1-5; CDR3aa: CASNSGMSSNQPQHF; CDR3nt: TGTGCCAGCAACTCCGGAATGTCTAGCAATCAGCCCCAGCATTTT
d_gene: TRBD2; abundance: NA; len: 15; v_gene: TRBV4-1; j_gene: TRBJ2-7; CDR3aa: CASSQQSGRTNEQYF; CDR3nt: TGCGCCAGCAGCCAACAGAGCGGGAGAACTAACGAGCAGTACTTC
d_gene: TRBD2; abundance: few; len: 15; v_gene: TRBV6-1; j_gene: TRBJ2-1; CDR3aa: CASRIPGLASGEQFF; CDR3nt: TGTGCCAGCAGAATACCGGGACTAGCGAGCGGTGAGCAGTTCTTC
d_gene: NA; abundance: NA; len: 19; v_gene: TRBV6-1; j_gene: TRBJ2-1; CDR3aa: CASQKDGFFVGRSYNEQFF; CDR3nt: TGTGCCAGCCAAAAGGACGGATTTTTCGTCGGCCGGTCCTACAATGAGCAGTTCTTC
d_gene: NA; abundance: many; len: 12; v_gene: TRBV20-1; j_gene: TRBJ2-5; CDR3aa: CSASGGQETQYF; CDR3nt: TGCAGTGCTAGCGGGGGCCAAGAGACCCAGTACTTC
d_gene: TRBD1; abundance: NA; len: 13; v_gene: TRBV7-7; j_gene: TRBJ2-1; CDR3aa: CASSAQGANEQFF; CDR3nt: TGTGCCAGCAGCGCACAGGGGGCTAATGAGCAGTTCTTC
d_gene: NA; abundance: NA; len: 13; v_gene: TRBV7-2; j_gene: TRBJ1-3; CDR3aa: CASSLGDRNTIYF; CDR3nt: TGTGCCAGCAGCTTAGGTGATAGAAACACCATATATTTT
d_gene: TRBD1; abundance: many; len: 15; v_gene: TRBV30; j_gene: TRBJ1-3; CDR3aa: CAWKRQGNGGNTIYF; CDR3nt: TGTGCCTGGAAGAGACAGGGGAATGGCGGAAACACCATATATTTT